The 23 T cell receptor beta chains given below trace back to one sample, sequenced in a study of identical twins. TCRdb re-called the 5' RACE reads with MiXCR, one entry per CDR3 protein. Here the sample spans about 190,000 distinct CDR3 sequences, approximately 15% being singletons. This sample was also put to use in a study of T cells expressing NK-cell markers.

Sequenced: CD8+ T cells sorted from blood. The receptors were gathered from a woman aged 18-29 years in good health.

The chain has TRBV5-1 and TRBJ2-3; 12 positions agree with TRBD2. Germline trimming cut 3 bases from V and 1 base from J; bases unmatched to any gene: 3. Germline CDR1 is SGHRS and CDR2 is YFSETQ. The CDR3 spans 16 residues. The CDR3 coding sequence is TGCGCCAGCAGCTGGACTAGCGGGGTGGGCACAGATACGCAGTATTTT. Translated, it gives CASSWTSGVGTDTQYF.

The rearrangement joins TRBV19 to TRBJ2-7; TRBD2 matches at 7 bases. Losses at the gene ends were 4 bases for V and 6 bases for J; bases not matched to a gene: 3. The CDR3 contains 12 residues. Germline V CDR1 and CDR2: LNHDA, SQIVND (reference sequence). CDR3 sequence (DNA): TGTGCCAGTAGTAAGGGAGGGATCGAGCAGTACTTC. This gives the protein CASSKGGIEQYF.

V usage is TRBV10-2 and J usage is TRBJ2-1, with 11 bases that match TRBD1. From germline, CDR1 is WSHSY and CDR2 SAAADI. This CDR3 has 12 amino acids. Losses at the gene ends were 8 bases for V and 6 bases for J; bases not matched to a gene: 0. The CDR3 nucleotides read TGCGCCAGCGGGACAGGGGGCAATGAGCAGTTCTTC. Translation gives CASGTGGNEQFF.

This clonotype has more than one count but fewer than ten. The rearrangement uses TRBV6-1 and TRBJ2-1, with D possibly matching TRBD2 (6 bases). V dropped 3 bases and J dropped 5 bases, with 14 bases sitting between them. Germline V gives CDR1 MNHNS, CDR2 SASEGT. The length of the CDR3 is 15 residues. The CDR3 DNA follows: TGTGCCAGCAGTGAGTGGAGGGCCCTCAACAATGAGCAGTTCTTC. It codes for CASSEWRALNNEQFF.

This clonotype was seen a handful of times. The rearrangement joins TRBV5-1 to TRBJ2-3; TRBD2 matches at 10 bases. The length of the CDR3 is 15 residues. Losses at the gene ends were 4 bases for V and 2 bases for J; bases not matched to a gene: 4. CDR1 and CDR2 (germline): SGHRS, YFSETQ. The CDR3 DNA is TGCGCCAGCAGCGAAGGACTAGCGGACACAGATACGCAGTATTTT. This sequence encodes CASSEGLADTDTQYF. Drawing the rest from reference TRBV5-1 and TRBJ2-3, the complete variable domain is KAGVTQTPRYLIKTRGQQVTLSCSPISGHRSVSWYQQTPGQGLQFLFEYFSETQRNKGNFPGRFSGRQFSNSRSEMNVSTLELGDSALYLCASSEGLADTDTQYFGPGTRLTVL.

In this sample, this clonotype turned up a few times. The chain couples TRBV11-2 to TRBJ2-1; 9 bases line up with TRBD1. The CDR3 extends over 15 amino acids. The V and J ends lost 5 bases and 3 bases, in that order; junction bases with no gene match: 5. Germline CDR1 SGHAT, CDR2 FQNNGV. The CDR3 is CASSTGQGIYNEQFF. CDR3 nucleotides: TGTGCCAGCAGCACAGGACAGGGGATCTACAATGAGCAGTTCTTC.

This clonotype was seen only a few times. The rearrangement uses TRBV11-2 and TRBJ2-2; D gene ambiguous. The CDR3 runs 14 residues. V lost 7 bases and J 0 bases, leaving 9 bases between the germline ends. Germline values: CDR1 SGHAT, CDR2 FQNNGV. The CDR3 loop reads CASTGAANTGELFF. DNA of the CDR3: TGTGCCAGCACCGGAGCAGCGAACACCGGGGAGCTGTTTTTT.

This clonotype was seen a few times. DNA of the CDR3: TGTGCCAGCAGCCCCTCCCGGGGGACCGGGGAGCTGTTTTTT. As protein: CASSPSRGTGELFF. V and J are TRBV7-9 and TRBJ2-2; D is perhaps TRBD2 (6 bases). Trimming pared 5 bases from V and 5 bases from J, leaving 12 bases between. This CDR3 comprises 14 residues. Germline V gene sequence: CDR1 SEHNR, CDR2 FQNEAQ (reference sequence).

This chain links TRBV12-3 or TRBV12-4 with TRBJ2-1; TRBD2 matches at 12 bases. V lost 4 bases to trimming and J lost 8 bases; unmatched junction nucleotides: 9. The CDR3 has 16 residues. DNA of the CDR3: TGTGCCAGCAGTTCAGACGGACTAGCGGGGTGGGATGAGCAGTTCTTC. Translating gives CASSSDGLAGWDEQFF.

This chain links TRBV28 with TRBJ2-5, with D possibly being TRBD2 (5 bases). The CDR3 totals 12 residues. V lost 5 bases and J lost 7, with 11 bases in between. From germline, CDR1 is MDHEN and CDR2 SYDVKM. In DNA, the CDR3 is TGTGCCAGCAGTCCCGGAGGTGGGACCCAGTACTTC. Translating it yields CASSPGGGTQYF. The variable domain in full, with the rest retrieved from reference TRBV28 and TRBJ2-5, is DVKVTQSSRYLVKRTGEKVFLECVQDMDHENMFWYRQDPGLGLRLIYFSYDVKMKEKGDIPEGYSVSREKKERFSLILESASTNQTSMYLCASSPGGGTQYFGPGTRLLVL.

The genes are TRBV4-1 and TRBJ1-1; TRBD1 is a possible D gene (5 bases). The CDR3 consists of 14 residues. Trimming removed 4 bases from V and 6 bases from J, with 15 bases in between. Per germline, CDR1 MGHRA and CDR2 YSYEKL. Here the CDR3 DNA reads TGCGCCAGCAGCCTTTCTCGACAGCTACCTGAAGCTTTCTTT. Translating it yields CASSLSRQLPEAFF.

J is TRBJ2-2 and V is TRBV9; no clear D gene. The CDR3 is made up of 12 amino acids. Germline V CDR1 and CDR2: SGDLS, YYNGEE. V was clipped by 2 bases and J by 4 bases, with 3 bases between them. The chain's CDR3 is CASSVSTGELFF. The CDR3 DNA reads as TGTGCCAGCAGCGTGAGCACCGGGGAGCTGTTTTTT.

In its sample, this clonotype was seen once. The chain carries TRBV4-3 and TRBJ1-1, with 9 bases matching TRBD1. The CDR3 sequence is 15 residues long. V lost 4 bases to trimming and J lost 5 bases; unmatched junction nucleotides: 8. Germline values: CDR1 LGHNA, CDR2 YSLEER. The CDR3 region is CASSPSDRGGTEAFF. DNA of the CDR3: TGCGCCAGCAGCCCCTCGGACAGGGGAGGAACTGAAGCTTTCTTT.

This clonotype was counted only a few times. This chain uses TRBV27 with TRBJ2-1, with 9 bases fitting TRBD1. CDR1 is MNHEY and CDR2 is SMNVEV in the germline V gene (reference sequence). V lost 3 bases, J lost 7 bases, and 10 bases stayed unmatched. The CDR3 runs 16 residues. The DNA of the CDR3 is TGTGCCAGCAGTTTTGTGGGGGGACAGGGAGCGAATGAGCAGTTCTTC. Amino acids: CASSFVGGQGANEQFF.

This clonotype was recorded a few times. The chain recombines TRBV27 with TRBJ2-7, with TRBD1 identical over 9 bases. CDR1 MNHEY and CDR2 SMNVEV come from the germline V gene (reference sequence). The CDR3 consists of 13 residues. With 10 bases clipped from V and 1 base from J, the junction kept 5 bases outside the gene matches. The CDR3 nucleotides read TGTGCCACCGGGACAGGGCCTTCCTACGAGCAGTACTTC. It codes for CATGTGPSYEQYF.

The chain combines TRBV7-9 with TRBJ2-3; D possibly uses TRBD1 or TRBD2 (5 bases each). Trimming removed 5 bases from V and 1 base from J, with 10 bases in between. This CDR3 spans 14 amino acids. The germline V gene encodes CDR1 SEHNR and CDR2 FQNEAQ (reference sequence). The chain's CDR3 is CASSLPGRTDTQYF. In DNA form, the CDR3 reads TGTGCCAGCAGCCTCCCGGGGCGCACAGATACGCAGTATTTT.

The chain carries TRBV15 and TRBJ2-7, with 7 bases lining up with TRBD1. V lost 4 bases and J lost 8; bases outside the gene matches: 14. Germline V gene lookup returns CDR1 LNHNV and CDR2 YYDKDF (reference sequence). CDR3 length: 15 amino acids. Written as DNA, the CDR3 is TGTGCCACCAGCACCTACGCGACAGGGTGGAGGAAGCAGTACTTC. It specifies CATSTYATGWRKQYF.

This clonotype turned up a few times. The genes are TRBV6-6 and TRBJ2-5, with D unclear. V was trimmed by 0 bases and J by 5 bases, leaving 4 bases between them. Germline V gives CDR1 MNHNY, CDR2 SVGAGI (reference sequence). CDR3 size: 12 residues. The DNA for the CDR3 is TGTGCCAGCAGTTACTCTCCGGAGACCCAGTACTTC. It codes for CASSYSPETQYF.

V is TRBV7-9 and J is TRBJ2-5; D gene unclear. CDR3 length equals 14 residues. The germline gives CDR1 SEHNR, CDR2 FQNEAQ (reference sequence). Trimming stripped 6 bases from V and 1 base from J, with 12 bases between. The CDR3 loop is CASSNITGQETQYF. CDR3 bases: TGTGCCAGCAGTAACATCACGGGCCAAGAGACCCAGTACTTC.

This clonotype was seen a handful of times. The rearrangement links TRBV5-1 to TRBJ1-1, with TRBD1 matching 7 bases. Germline CDR1 SGHRS, CDR2 YFSETQ. This CDR3 spans 15 amino acids. Trimming took 0 bases from V and 4 from J; bases not matched to a gene: 6. This CDR3 is CASSLGQGMVTEAFF. CDR3 bases: TGCGCCAGCAGCTTGGGACAGGGTATGGTCACTGAAGCTTTCTTT.

V gene TRBV7-8 combines with J gene TRBJ2-1; TRBD1 might be the D (7 bases). Germline CDR1 and CDR2: SGHVS and FQNEAQ. The ends were cut back, 5 bases at V and 0 bases at J, with 17 bases in the middle. This CDR3 has 17 residues. CDR3 amino acids: CASSPPGRDSSYNEQFF. The DNA for the CDR3 is TGTGCCAGCAGCCCCCCTGGGCGGGACAGCTCCTACAATGAGCAGTTCTTC.

This rearrangement joins TRBV4-3 to TRBJ2-7; the match to TRBD1 covers 10 bases. CDR1 is LGHNA and CDR2 is YSLEER in the germline V gene. V gave up 4 bases and J gave up 5 bases; unmatched junction bases: 11. The CDR3 is 16 residues long. CDR3 nucleotide sequence: TGCGCCAGCAGCCTAGAACGGGGGACAGGGGCCCACGAGCAGTACTTC. Translation: CASSLERGTGAHEQYF.

V is TRBV20-1 and J is TRBJ2-1, with TRBD2 identical over 8 bases. V trimming: 3 bases; J trimming: 5 bases; junction bases outside the gene matches: 9. The CDR3 runs 15 residues. Germline CDR1 and CDR2: DFQATT and SNEGSKA (reference sequence). The CDR3 reads CSASGLAGDNNEQFF. The CDR3 nucleotides are TGCAGTGCTAGCGGCCTAGCGGGCGACAACAATGAGCAGTTCTTC.